This T cell receptor beta chain was sequenced for a study of T-cell reconstitution after alpha-beta-depleted transplantation in children. The CDR3 loop spans 18 amino acids. V shed 3 bases and J shed 0 bases, with 18 bases lying between them. As it was prepared, the TCRbeta library received unique molecular identifiers. Via MiXCR, TCRdb re-called the PCR reads, giving one row per CDR3 protein. The table lists some 600,000 distinct CDR3 sequences, roughly 17% of them singletons. This chain uses TRBV12-3 or TRBV12-4 with TRBJ1-5; D possibly corresponds to TRBD1 (5 bases). This sample comprised PBMCs from the stem cell graft donor, obtained from the stem cell graft. The receptor comes from a human donor who donated a stem cell graft to a child with acute myeloid leukemia. The CDR3 sequence: CASSFQGDLLYSNQPQHF. CDR3 DNA sequence: TGTGCCAGCAGTTTTCAGGGCGACCTACTTTATAGCAATCAGCCCCAGCATTTT.